These 18 T cell receptor beta chains share one sample of origin, sequenced in a study of blood T cell repertoires in COVID-19. Clones were sequenced by immunoSEQ multiplex PCR, and TCRdb holds only the in-frame ones, with some missing. The sample records some 22,000 clones, 80% to 90% being singletons. The specimen was peripheral blood. The source is an elderly woman with acute or convalescent COVID-19.

The rearrangement links TRBV7-8 to TRBJ2-7; 8 bases are shared with TRBD1. Looked up from germline, CDR1 is SGHVS and CDR2 is FQNEAQ. This CDR3 region has 16 residues. The V and J ends lost 3 bases and 0 bases, in that order; junction bases with no gene match: 7. The CDR3 DNA reads TGTGCCAGCAGCTTCGGACAGGGCCAAAGCTCCTACGAGCAGTACTTC. Protein sequence: CASSFGQGQSSYEQYF.

This clone was seen a single time. The rearrangement links TRBV4-1 to TRBJ2-3, with 8 positions matching TRBD2. Germline loops: CDR1 MGHRA, CDR2 YSYEKL. The CDR3 extends over 17 amino acids. After removal of 1 base from V and 7 bases from J, the junction contained 13 bases not matched to a gene. In DNA, the CDR3 is TGCGCCAGCAGCCAAGCTACGGGGGGGGGTACGGGAAATACGCAGTATTTT. Protein product: CASSQATGGGTGNTQYF.

V and J are TRBV6-5 and TRBJ2-7; the match to TRBD1 covers 10 bases. This CDR3 is built from 15 residues. The junction had 10 bases not matched to a gene; V was cut back by 7 bases and J by 4 bases. Germline V gene sequence: CDR1 MNHEY, CDR2 SVGAGI. CDR3 DNA: TGTGCCAGCAAAAGTACAGGACAGGGGGGATACGAGCAGTACTTC. This codes for CASKSTGQGGYEQYF.

V gene TRBV5-1 combines with J gene TRBJ2-2; the D gene is possibly TRBD2 (6 bases). Germline CDR1 and CDR2: SGHRS and YFSETQ. The CDR3 has 16 residues. Trimming pared 4 bases from V and 5 bases from J, leaving 18 bases between. CDR3: CASSPGLAIQTGELFF. The CDR3 bases are TGCGCCAGCAGCCCCGGGCTAGCGATCCAAACCGGGGAGCTGTTTTTT.

The J gene is TRBJ2-2, the V gene TRBV27; 9 nucleotides line up with TRBD2. Per germline, CDR1 MNHEY and CDR2 SMNVEV (reference sequence). The CDR3 has 18 amino acids. J gave up 7 bases and V 6 bases, and 18 bases lay outside the gene matches. CDR3 sequence: CASSPPRDSGSKGGELFF. Here the CDR3 DNA reads TGTGCCAGCAGCCCTCCCAGGGATAGCGGGAGTAAGGGCGGGGAGCTGTTTTTT.

V gene TRBV6-6 combines with J gene TRBJ2-1; tentative D call: TRBD2 (5 bases). CDR3 size: 14 residues. With 8 bases removed from V and 3 bases from J, the gap between germline ends came to 14 bases. CDR1 and CDR2 (germline): MNHNY, SVGAGI (reference sequence). CDR3 protein: CASGSQGGYNEQFF. CDR3 coding DNA: TGTGCCAGCGGGAGCCAAGGAGGCTACAATGAGCAGTTCTTC.

V gene TRBV5-8 combines with J gene TRBJ2-4; 10 positions match TRBD1. The CDR3 consists of 15 residues. Germline-derived CDR1 and CDR2 are SGHTS and YDEGEE. V gave up 4 bases and J gave up 0 bases; unmatched junction bases: 1. The CDR3 region is CASSRDRGAKNIQYF. The CDR3, as DNA: TGTGCCAGCAGCCGGGACAGGGGAGCCAAAAACATTCAGTACTTC.

There are a few counts of this clone. The rearrangement uses TRBV3-1 (or the pseudogene TRBV3-2) and TRBJ2-7; 11 bases are a match to TRBD2. The CDR3 consists of 14 residues. The germline V gene encodes CDR1 LGHDT and CDR2 YNNKEL (reference sequence). V lost 0 bases to trimming and J lost 6 bases; unmatched junction nucleotides: 1. The CDR3 sequence is CASSQEGTSGEQYF. CDR3 sequence (DNA): TGTGCCAGCAGCCAAGAGGGGACTAGCGGCGAGCAGTACTTC.

This chain joins TRBV7-2 and TRBJ1-1; TRBD1 matches 7 bases. The germline V gene has CDR1 SGHTA and CDR2 FQGNSA. CDR3 length equals 16 residues. Trimming at V came to 7 bases and at J to 1 base, leaving 12 bases not matched to a gene. CDR3 loop: CASKGAVRTGNTEAFF. The CDR3 coding sequence is TGTGCCAGCAAGGGGGCTGTTAGGACAGGGAACACTGAAGCTTTCTTT.

The chain joins TRBV7-2 to TRBJ1-2; perhaps TRBD1 as D (5 bases). Germline loops: CDR1 SGHTA, CDR2 FQGNSA. Trimming cost V 3 bases and J 8 bases, with 13 bases left between them. CDR3 length: 13 amino acids. The CDR3 DNA reads TGTGCCAGCAGCTTGACGGGGGGTGGCGGCTACACCTTC. This encodes CASSLTGGGGYTF.

The chain carries TRBV10-3 and TRBJ1-2, with TRBD1 matching over 9 bases. This CDR3 spans 15 amino acids. V lost 8 bases, J lost 6 bases, and 13 bases stayed unmatched. In germline, CDR1 is ENHRY, CDR2 SYGVKD. The CDR3 region has the DNA TGTGCCATCCGCCCAACAGGGGGCGCGGTCCATGGCTACACCTTC. It codes for CAIRPTGGAVHGYTF.

The V gene is TRBV6-6, the J gene TRBJ1-3; no firm D call. Germline V gene sequence: CDR1 MNHNY, CDR2 SVGAGI (reference sequence). This CDR3 has 14 residues. V lost 2 bases, J lost 2 bases, and 7 bases lay in between. In DNA form, the CDR3 reads TGTGCCAGCAGTTACGGAGGTACTGGAAACACCATATATTTT. It encodes CASSYGGTGNTIYF.

This clone was seen only once. This chain joins TRBV9 and TRBJ1-4; 10 nucleotides align to TRBD1. The CDR3 runs 15 residues. Germline CDR1 reads SGDLS; CDR2 reads YYNGEE. V lost 4 bases, J lost 7 bases, and 7 bases stayed unmatched. The chain's CDR3 is CASSRGQGVSEKLFF. Here the CDR3 DNA reads TGTGCCAGCAGCAGAGGACAGGGGGTGAGTGAAAAACTGTTTTTT.

The J gene is TRBJ1-5, the V gene TRBV5-4; TRBD1 aligns across 8 bases. With V trimmed by 2 bases and J by 13 bases, 8 bases remained unmatched. This CDR3 is 13 amino acids long. Germline CDR1 is SGHNT and CDR2 is YYREEE (reference sequence). CDR3 protein: CASSLAGTGLQHF. DNA for the CDR3: TGTGCCAGCAGCTTAGCCGGGACAGGTCTACAGCATTTT.

The V and J genes are TRBV27 and TRBJ2-1; possible D gene TRBD1, 6 bases. The CDR3 spans 15 residues. The ends were cut back, 7 bases at V and 4 bases at J, with 17 bases in the middle. Germline assignment: CDR1 MNHEY and CDR2 SMNVEV (reference sequence). CDR3 DNA: TGTGCCAGCACTTCGACAGGATCGAAGTACAATGAGCAGTTCTTC. Translated: CASTSTGSKYNEQFF.

The V gene is TRBV30, the J gene TRBJ2-7; D unclear. The V gene lost 5 bases and the J gene lost 3 bases, with 11 bases spanning the gap. The CDR3 has 12 residues. Germline values: CDR1 GTSNPN, CDR2 SVGIG (reference sequence). The CDR3 sequence: CAWGYTSYEQYF. CDR3 nucleotides: TGTGCCTGGGGATATACCAGCTACGAGCAGTACTTC.

This sequence joins TRBV30 and TRBJ2-7; tentatively, D is TRBD2 (6 bases). This CDR3 is built from 15 residues. CDR1 is GTSNPN and CDR2 is SVGIG in the germline V gene (reference sequence). Trimming took 4 bases from V and 5 from J, leaving 21 bases between them. CDR3 nucleotide sequence: TGTGCCTGGACGGCCGCCGGGACTGCCACCCACGAGCAGTACTTC. It specifies CAWTAAGTATHEQYF.

The rearrangement uses TRBV2 and TRBJ1-6; TRBD1 agrees at 7 bases. J was trimmed by 7 bases and V by 1 base; bases with no gene match: 7. The CDR3 sequence is 16 residues long. Germline CDR1 reads SNHLY; CDR2 reads FYNNEI. The CDR3 DNA is TGTGCCAGCAGTGAAGGGTCCGACAGGGAAAATTCACCCCTCCACTTT. It is translated as CASSEGSDRENSPLHF.